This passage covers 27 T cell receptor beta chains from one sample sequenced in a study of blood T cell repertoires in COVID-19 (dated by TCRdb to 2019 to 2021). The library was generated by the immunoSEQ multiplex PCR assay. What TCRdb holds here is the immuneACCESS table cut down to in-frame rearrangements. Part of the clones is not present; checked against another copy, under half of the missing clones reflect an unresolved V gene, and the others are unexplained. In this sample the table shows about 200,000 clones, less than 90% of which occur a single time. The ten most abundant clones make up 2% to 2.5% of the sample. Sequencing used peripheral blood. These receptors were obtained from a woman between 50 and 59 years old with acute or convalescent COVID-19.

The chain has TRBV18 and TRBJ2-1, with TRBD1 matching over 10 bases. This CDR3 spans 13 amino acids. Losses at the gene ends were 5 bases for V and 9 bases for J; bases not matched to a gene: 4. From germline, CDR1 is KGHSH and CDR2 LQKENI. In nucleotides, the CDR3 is TGTGCCAGCTCAGGGACAGGGGACACTGAGCAGTTCTTC. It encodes CASSGTGDTEQFF.

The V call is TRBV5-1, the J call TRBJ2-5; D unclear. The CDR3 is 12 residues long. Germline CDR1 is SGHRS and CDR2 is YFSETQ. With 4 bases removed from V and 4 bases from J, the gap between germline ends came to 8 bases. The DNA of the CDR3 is TGCGCCAGCAGCCCAACTGGAGAGACCCAGTACTTC. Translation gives CASSPTGETQYF.

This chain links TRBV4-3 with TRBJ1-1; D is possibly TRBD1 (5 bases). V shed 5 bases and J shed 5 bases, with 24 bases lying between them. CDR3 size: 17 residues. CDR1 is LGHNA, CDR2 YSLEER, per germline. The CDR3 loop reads CASSFQGRGVMITEAFF. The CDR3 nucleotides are TGCGCCAGCAGCTTTCAGGGACGGGGGGTTATGATAACTGAAGCTTTCTTT.

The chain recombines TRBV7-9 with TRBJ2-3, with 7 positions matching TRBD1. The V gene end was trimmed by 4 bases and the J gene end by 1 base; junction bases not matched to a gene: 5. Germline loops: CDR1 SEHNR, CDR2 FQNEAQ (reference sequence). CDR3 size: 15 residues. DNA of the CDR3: TGTGCCAGCAGCTGGACCACAGGGGGCACAGATACGCAGTATTTT. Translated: CASSWTTGGTDTQYF.

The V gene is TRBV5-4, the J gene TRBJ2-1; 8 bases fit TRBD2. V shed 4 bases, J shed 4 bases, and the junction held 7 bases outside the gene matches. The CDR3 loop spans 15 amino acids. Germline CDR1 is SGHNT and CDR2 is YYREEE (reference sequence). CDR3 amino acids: CASSPALAEYNEQFF. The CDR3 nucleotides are TGTGCCAGCAGCCCGGCACTAGCGGAGTACAATGAGCAGTTCTTC. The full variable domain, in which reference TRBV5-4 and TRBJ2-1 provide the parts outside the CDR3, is ETGVTQSPTHLIKTRGQQVTLRCSSQSGHNTVSWYQQALGQGPQFIFQYYREEENGRGNFPPRFSGLQFPNYSSELNVNALELDDSALYLCASSPALAEYNEQFFGPGTRLTVL.

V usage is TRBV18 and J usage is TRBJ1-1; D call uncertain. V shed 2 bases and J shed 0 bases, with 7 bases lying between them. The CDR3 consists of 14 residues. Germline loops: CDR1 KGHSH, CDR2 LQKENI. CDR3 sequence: CASSPYRLNTEAFF. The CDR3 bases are TGTGCCAGCTCACCATACAGACTGAACACTGAAGCTTTCTTT.

The CDR3 is CASSQSPRGDSYEQYF. The DNA of the CDR3 is TGCGCCAGCAGCCAATCCCCTCGCGGGGACTCCTACGAGCAGTACTTC. The V gene is TRBV4-3, the J gene TRBJ2-7; D is perhaps TRBD2 (6 bases). The CDR3 has 16 residues. Trimming shortened V by 2 bases and J by 0 bases, and 14 bases separated the two germline ends. The germline CDR1 and CDR2 sequences are LGHNA and YSLEER.

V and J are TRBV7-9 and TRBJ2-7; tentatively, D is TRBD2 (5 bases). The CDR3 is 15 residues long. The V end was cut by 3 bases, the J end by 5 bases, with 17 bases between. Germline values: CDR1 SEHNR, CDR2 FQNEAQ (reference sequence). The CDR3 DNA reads TGTGCCAGCAGCTTTGGCCGGGGATTTAATGACGAGCAGTACTTC. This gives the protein CASSFGRGFNDEQYF.

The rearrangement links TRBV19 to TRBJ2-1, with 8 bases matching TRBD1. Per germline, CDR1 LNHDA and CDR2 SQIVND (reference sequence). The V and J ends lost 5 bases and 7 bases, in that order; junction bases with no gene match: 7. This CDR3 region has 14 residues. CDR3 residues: CASSPNRGWNEQFF. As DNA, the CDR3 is TGTGCCAGTAGTCCAAACAGGGGGTGGAATGAGCAGTTCTTC.

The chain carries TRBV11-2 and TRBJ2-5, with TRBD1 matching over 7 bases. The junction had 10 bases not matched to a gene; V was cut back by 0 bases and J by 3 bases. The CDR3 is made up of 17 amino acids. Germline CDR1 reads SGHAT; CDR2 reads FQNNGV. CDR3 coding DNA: TGTGCCAGCAGCTTAGATCAGGGCAGGGGGTGGGAAGAGACCCAGTACTTC. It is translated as CASSLDQGRGWEETQYF.

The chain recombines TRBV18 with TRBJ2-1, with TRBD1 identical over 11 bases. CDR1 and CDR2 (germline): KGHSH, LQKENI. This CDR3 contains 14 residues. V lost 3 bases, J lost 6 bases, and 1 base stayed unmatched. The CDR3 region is CASSPGQGGNEQFF. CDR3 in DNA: TGTGCCAGCTCACCGGGACAGGGGGGCAATGAGCAGTTCTTC.

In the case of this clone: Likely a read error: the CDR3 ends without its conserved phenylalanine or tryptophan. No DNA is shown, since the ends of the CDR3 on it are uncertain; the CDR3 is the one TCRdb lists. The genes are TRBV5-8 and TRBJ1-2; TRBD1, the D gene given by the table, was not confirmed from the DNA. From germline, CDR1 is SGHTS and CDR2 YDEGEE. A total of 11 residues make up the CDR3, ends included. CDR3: CASSLGDRGSI.

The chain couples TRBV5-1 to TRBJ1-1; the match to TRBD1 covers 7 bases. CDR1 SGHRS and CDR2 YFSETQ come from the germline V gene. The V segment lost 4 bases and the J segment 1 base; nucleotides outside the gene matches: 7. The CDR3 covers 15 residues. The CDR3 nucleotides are TGCGCCAGCAGCCCACAGGGGTTGGAGAACACTGAAGCTTTCTTT. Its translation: CASSPQGLENTEAFF.

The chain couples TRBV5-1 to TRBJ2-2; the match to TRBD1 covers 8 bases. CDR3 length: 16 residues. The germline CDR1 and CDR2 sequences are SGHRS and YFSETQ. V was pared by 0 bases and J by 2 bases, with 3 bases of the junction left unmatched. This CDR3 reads CASSLAGGRNTGELFF. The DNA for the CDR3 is TGCGCCAGCAGCTTGGCAGGGGGCAGAAACACCGGGGAGCTGTTTTTT. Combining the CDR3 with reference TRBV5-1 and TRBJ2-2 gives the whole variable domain KAGVTQTPRYLIKTRGQQVTLSCSPISGHRSVSWYQQTPGQGLQFLFEYFSETQRNKGNFPGRFSGRQFSNSRSEMNVSTLELGDSALYLCASSLAGGRNTGELFFGEGSRLTVL.

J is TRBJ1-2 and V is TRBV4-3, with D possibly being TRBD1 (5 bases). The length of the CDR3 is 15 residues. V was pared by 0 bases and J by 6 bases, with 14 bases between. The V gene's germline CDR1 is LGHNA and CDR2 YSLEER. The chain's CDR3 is CASSQDGGAQHGYTF. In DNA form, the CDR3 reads TGCGCCAGCAGCCAAGATGGAGGGGCGCAGCATGGCTACACCTTC.

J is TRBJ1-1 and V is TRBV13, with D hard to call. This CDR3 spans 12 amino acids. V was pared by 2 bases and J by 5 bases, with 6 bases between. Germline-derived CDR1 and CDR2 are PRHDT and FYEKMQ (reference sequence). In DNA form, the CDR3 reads TGTGCCAGCAGCTTATTGCGAACTGAAGCTTTCTTT. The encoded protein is CASSLLRTEAFF.

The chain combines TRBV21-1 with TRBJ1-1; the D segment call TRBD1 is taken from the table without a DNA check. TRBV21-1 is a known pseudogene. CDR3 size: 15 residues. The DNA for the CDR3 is TGTGCCAGCAGCAAATTTTTTGAGGGGGCGCTTGAAGCTTTCTTT. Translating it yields CASSKFFEGALEAFF.

CDR3 sequence reads: CASSPPPDRGYGYTF. The CDR3 nucleotides read TGTGCCAGCAGCCCCCCCCCGGACAGGGGCTATGGCTACACCTTC. J is TRBJ1-2 and V is TRBV4-2, with 9 positions matching TRBD1. Trimming at V came to 4 bases and at J to 4 bases, leaving 7 bases not matched to a gene. This CDR3 has 15 amino acids. Germline lookup yields CDR1 LGHNA and CDR2 YNFKEQ.

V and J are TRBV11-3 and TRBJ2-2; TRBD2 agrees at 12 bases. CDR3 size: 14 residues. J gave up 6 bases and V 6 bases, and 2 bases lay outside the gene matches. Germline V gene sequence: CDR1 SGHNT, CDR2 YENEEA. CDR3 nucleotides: TGTGCCAGCAGATCTAGCGGGGGGGCCGGGGAGCTGTTTTTT. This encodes CASRSSGGAGELFF.

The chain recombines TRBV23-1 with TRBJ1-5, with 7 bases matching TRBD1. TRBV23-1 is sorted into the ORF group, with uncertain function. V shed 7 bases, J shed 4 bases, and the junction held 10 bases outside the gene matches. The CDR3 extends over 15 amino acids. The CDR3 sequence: CASTLGQLRNQPQHF. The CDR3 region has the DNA TGCGCCAGCACCCTGGGACAGTTGAGGAATCAGCCCCAGCATTTT.

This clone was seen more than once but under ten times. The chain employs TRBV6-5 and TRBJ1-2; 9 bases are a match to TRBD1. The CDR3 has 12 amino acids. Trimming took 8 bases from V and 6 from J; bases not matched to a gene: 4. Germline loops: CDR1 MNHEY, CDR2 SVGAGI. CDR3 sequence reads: CASYRGLNGYTF. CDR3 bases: TGTGCCAGCTACAGGGGGCTGAATGGCTACACCTTC.

The CDR3 is CASSLDINRGTGELFF. CDR3 bases: TGTGCCAGCAGCTTGGATATAAACAGGGGCACCGGGGAGCTGTTTTTT. J is TRBJ2-2 and V is TRBV5-5, with 7 bases fitting TRBD1. J was trimmed by 4 bases and V by 0 bases; bases with no gene match: 6. Germline lookup yields CDR1 SGHKS and CDR2 YYEKEE (reference sequence). The CDR3 sequence is 16 residues long.

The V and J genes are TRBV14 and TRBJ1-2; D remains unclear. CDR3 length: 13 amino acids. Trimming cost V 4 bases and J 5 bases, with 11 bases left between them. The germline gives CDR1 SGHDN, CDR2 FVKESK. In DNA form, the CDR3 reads TGTGCCAGCAGCCTACGAGAGGGATATGGCTACACCTTC. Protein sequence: CASSLREGYGYTF.

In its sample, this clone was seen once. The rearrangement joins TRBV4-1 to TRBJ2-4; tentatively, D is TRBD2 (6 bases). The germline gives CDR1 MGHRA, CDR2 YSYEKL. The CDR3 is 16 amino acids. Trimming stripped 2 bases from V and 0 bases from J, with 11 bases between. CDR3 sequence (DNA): TGCGCCAGCAGCCAATTCTTAGCGGTAGCCAAAAACATTCAGTACTTC. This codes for CASSQFLAVAKNIQYF.

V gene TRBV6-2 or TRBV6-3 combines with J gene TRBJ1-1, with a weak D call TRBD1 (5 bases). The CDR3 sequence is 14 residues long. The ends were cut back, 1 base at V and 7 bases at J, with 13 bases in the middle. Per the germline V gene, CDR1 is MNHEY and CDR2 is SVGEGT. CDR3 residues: CASSYWGQVLEAFF. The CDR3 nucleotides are TGTGCCAGCAGTTACTGGGGCCAAGTCCTTGAAGCTTTCTTT.

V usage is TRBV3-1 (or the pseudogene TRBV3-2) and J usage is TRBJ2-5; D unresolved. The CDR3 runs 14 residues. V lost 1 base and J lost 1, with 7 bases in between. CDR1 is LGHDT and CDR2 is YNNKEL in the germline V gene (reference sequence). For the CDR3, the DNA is TGTGCCAGCAGCCAAGTTCTGAGCCAAGAGACCCAGTACTTC. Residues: CASSQVLSQETQYF.

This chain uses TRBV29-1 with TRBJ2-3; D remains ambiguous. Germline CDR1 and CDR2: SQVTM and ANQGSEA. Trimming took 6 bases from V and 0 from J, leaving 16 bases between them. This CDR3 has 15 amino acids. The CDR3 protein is CSVTVTPTSTDTQYF. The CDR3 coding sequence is TGCAGCGTCACGGTAACGCCTACTAGCACAGATACGCAGTATTTT.